A single sample gave rise to the 7 T cell receptor beta chains below, sequenced in a study of cytomegalovirus exposure and HLA in healthy donors. PCR was performed using 60 Vbeta and 13 Jbeta primers. The repertoire was sequenced with immunoSEQ multiplex PCR; TCRdb's copy has only in-frame clones and lacks some. The table has just over 60,000 clones, 70% to 90% seen once. Sample: PBMCs. Receptors were obtained from a man in his late teens or twenties in good health and CMV-seronegative.

V and J are TRBV28 and TRBJ2-5; TRBD1 agrees at 7 bases. The CDR3 runs to 15 residues. Germline CDR1 is MDHEN and CDR2 is SYDVKM. V was pared by 7 bases and J by 1 base, with 9 bases of the junction left unmatched. The DNA of the CDR3 is TGTGCCAGCACCATGGACAGGCCCTTCCAAGAGACCCAGTACTTC. This sequence encodes CASTMDRPFQETQYF.

The rearrangement uses TRBV13 and TRBJ2-7, with D maybe TRBD1 (6 bases). CDR1 is PRHDT, CDR2 FYEKMQ, per germline (reference sequence). Trimming stripped 2 bases from V and 2 bases from J, with 10 bases between. This CDR3 has 14 amino acids. CDR3 sequence reads: CASSLQGFPYEQYF. Written as DNA, the CDR3 is TGTGCCAGCAGCTTACAGGGGTTTCCCTACGAGCAGTACTTC. The full variable domain, completed using reference TRBV13 and TRBJ2-7, is AAGVIQSPRHLIKEKRETATLKCYPIPRHDTVYWYQQGPGQDPQFLISFYEKMQSDKGSIPDRFSAQQFSDYHSELNMSSLELGDSALYFCASSLQGFPYEQYFGPGTRLTVT.

This clone was seen a few times. This chain joins TRBV4-1 and TRBJ1-2; no definite D call. Between the trimmed V and J ends, which lost 1 base and 6 bases, there was a span of 9 bases. Germline lookup yields CDR1 MGHRA and CDR2 YSYEKL. The CDR3 length is 13 residues. CDR3 sequence: CASSQGSPDGYTF. Written as DNA, the CDR3 is TGCGCCAGCAGCCAAGGAAGTCCGGATGGCTACACCTTC.

V usage is TRBV7-9 and J usage is TRBJ2-7; 7 bases are a match to TRBD1. The trim removed 11 bases at V and 6 bases at J, leaving 10 bases unmatched. There are 12 residues in the CDR3. Germline V lookup: CDR1 SEHNR, CDR2 FQNEAQ (reference sequence). The CDR3 loop reads CAGRDSLPEQYF. CDR3 in DNA: TGTGCCGGCCGGGACAGTCTCCCCGAGCAGTACTTC.

The chain employs TRBV18 and TRBJ2-3; the match to TRBD2 covers 8 bases. This CDR3 contains 16 residues. The trim removed 2 bases at V and 2 bases at J, leaving 6 bases unmatched. CDR1 KGHSH and CDR2 LQKENI come from the germline V gene. The CDR3 spells CASSPNSGGFTDTQYF. In DNA form, the CDR3 reads TGTGCCAGCTCACCAAACAGCGGGGGCTTCACAGATACGCAGTATTTT. Using reference TRBV18 and TRBJ2-3 for the parts outside the CDR3, the full variable domain is NAGVMQNPRHLVRRRGQEARLRCSPMKGHSHVYWYRQLPEEGLKFMVYLQKENIIDESGMPKERFSAEFPKEGPSILRIQQVVRGDSAAYFCASSPNSGGFTDTQYFGPGTRLTVL.

The table lists this clone with a few counts. This chain links TRBV5-1 with TRBJ2-3; 7 bases are a match to TRBD1. This CDR3 has 14 residues. Trimming took 0 bases from V and 4 from J; bases not matched to a gene: 2. Germline lookup yields CDR1 SGHRS and CDR2 YFSETQ. The DNA of the CDR3 is TGCGCCAGCAGCTTGGGGCAGGGGGCAGATACGCAGTATTTT. Amino acid sequence: CASSLGQGADTQYF.

The chain has TRBV29-1 and TRBJ1-1; 7 nucleotides agree with TRBD1. Germline trimming cut 8 bases from V and 4 bases from J; bases unmatched to any gene: 10. CDR1 is SQVTM, CDR2 ANQGSEA, per germline. The CDR3 is 13 amino acids. CDR3 DNA sequence: TGCAGCTCAATGACAGGGAGGAGCACTGAAGCTTTCTTT. Translation gives CSSMTGRSTEAFF.